Listed below are T cell receptor beta chains from one sample, sequenced in a study of blood T cells in healthy people across ages. In TCRdb, the 5' RACE reads were re-called with MiXCR into one record per CDR3 protein. The sample holds around 1,500,000 distinct CDR3 sequences, around 39% seen once. The sample consisted of blood. The receptors shown here come from a woman aged 18-30 years in good health. Both conserved end residues are part of each CDR3. A D gene is named only where the DNA matches it firmly. A row's size may be missing; if present it is once, few, many or a size class.

TRBV15,few,-,TRBJ1-2,TGTGCCACCAGCATCTCCAGGGCGAAGTCTGGCTACACCTTC,CATSISRAKSGYTF
TRBV4-1,-,-,TRBJ2-2,TGCGCCAGCAGCCAAGAGGTCAGCAACACCGGGGAGCTGTTTTTT,CASSQEVSNTGELFF
TRBV5-1,few,-,TRBJ2-3,TGCGCCAGCAGCTTCCCAAAAATGTTGGATACGCAGTATTTT,CASSFPKMLDTQYF
TRBV5-1,-,TRBD2,TRBJ2-5,TGCGCCAGCAGCTTGTCGGATAGCGGGGGGGCGTTGGAGACCCAGTACTTC,CASSLSDSGGALETQYF
TRBV6-1,many,TRBD2,TRBJ2-7,TGTGCCAGCAGCGGGACTAGAGGTGGCCACGAGCAGTACTTC,CASSGTRGGHEQYF
TRBV5-5,few,TRBD1,TRBJ2-7,TGTGCCAGCAGTTCCACCGTTACTTTAATGACAGGGGCTCCCTACGAGCAGTACTTC,CASSSTVTLMTGAPYEQYF
TRBV2,-,-,TRBJ2-5,TGTGCCAGCAGTACCTACCCGGGGTTTAAAGAGACCCAGTACTTC,CASSTYPGFKETQYF
TRBV7-9,-,-,TRBJ1-1,TGTGCCAGCGGTGGGAGGGACACTGAAGCTTTCTTT,CASGGRDTEAFF
TRBV20-1,few,-,TRBJ2-5,TGCAGTGCTAAGAACCTAGGCCAAGAGACCCAGTACTTC,CSAKNLGQETQYF
TRBV29-1,few,-,TRBJ1-1,TGCAGCGTTACTAGGACAGACACTGAAGCTTTCTTT,CSVTRTDTEAFF
TRBV6-4,-,-,TRBJ2-1,TGTGCCAGCAGTGATTATCACTCCCCCTACAATGAGCAGTTCTTC,CASSDYHSPYNEQFF
TRBV7-2,-,-,TRBJ2-1,TGTGCCAGCAGCTCCATTGGAGCGGTGGGGGGTGAGCAGTTCTTC,CASSSIGAVGGEQFF
TRBV25-1,-,-,TRBJ1-2,TGTGCCAGCAGTCACTCTCCCGGCAGGCTTAGGGGCTACACCTTC,CASSHSPGRLRGYTF
TRBV19,few,-,TRBJ1-6,TGTGCCAGTGGGCGGACGGTTTATAATTCACCCCTCCACTTT,CASGRTVYNSPLHF
TRBV29-1,-,-,TRBJ2-2,TGCAGCGCCGGGACGGTCCCTACCGGGGAGCTGTTTTTT,CSAGTVPTGELFF